The clone carrying this T cell receptor (beta chain) was recorded a few times. Its antigen is still unknown. The sample originates from a study of OX40 agonist ivuxolimab in advanced cancers. Study in general: Previous treatment with anti-PD-1, anti-PD-L1 or anti-CTLA-4 therapy was allowed; 40% had received some. Study-wide results and limits: Expanded clones were, on average, more numerous in CD8+ T cells than in CD4+.

Unmatched junction bases numbered 8, after V lost 9 bases and J lost 6 bases. Germline V CDR1 and CDR2: LNHDA, SQIVND (reference sequence). CDR3 length: 14 residues. Sequencing was performed with immunoSEQ multiplex PCR; in TCRdb, only in-frame clones are kept and a portion is missing. The sample holds 20,000 to 25,000 clones, roughly 86% seen once. The chain links TRBV19 to TRBJ1-5; 10 nucleotides align to TRBD1. The sample was CD4+ or CD8+ T cells sorted from blood, taken in a trial of the OX40 agonist ivuxolimab. The receptor was isolated from an adult with an advanced solid tumor such as melanoma, head and neck, liver or kidney cancer. CDR3 sequence reads: CASTTGGASQPQHF. CDR3 sequence (DNA): TGTGCCAGCACGACAGGGGGCGCGAGTCAGCCCCAGCATTTT.